Presented here are 28 T cell receptor beta chains from one specimen sequenced in a study of cytomegalovirus exposure and HLA in healthy donors. Assay: immunoSEQ multiplex PCR; the TCRdb copy retains only in-frame clones and omits some. This table holds around 150,000 clones, roughly 89% found once. Sequencing used PBMCs. All receptors derive from a man between 18 and 29 years old in good health and CMV-seropositive.

This sequence joins TRBV2 and TRBJ2-7; D is undetermined. Germline CDR1 and CDR2: SNHLY and FYNNEI. The CDR3 has 14 residues. V gave up 0 bases and J gave up 3 bases, with 9 bases separating them. The CDR3 spells CASSEANSFYEQYF. The CDR3 DNA reads TGTGCCAGCAGTGAAGCTAACAGTTTCTACGAGCAGTACTTC.

This clone was seen more than once but under ten times. The chain couples TRBV4-1 to TRBJ2-3, with 11 bases fitting TRBD2. CDR3 size: 17 residues. V shed 3 bases, J shed 1 base, and the junction held 6 bases outside the gene matches. Germline CDR1 and CDR2: MGHRA and YSYEKL. CDR3 DNA: TGCGCCAGCAGCCAGATCCCGGGACTAGCGGGCACAGATACGCAGTATTTT. Its translation is CASSQIPGLAGTDTQYF.

This chain links TRBV7-3 with TRBJ2-7, with D perhaps matching TRBD2 (5 bases). The germline V gene encodes CDR1 SGHTA and CDR2 FQGTGA. The CDR3 loop spans 15 amino acids. V was pared by 0 bases and J by 0 bases, with 9 bases between. The DNA of the CDR3 is TGTGCCAGCAGCTTAACGCCGGGGTCCTCCTACGAGCAGTACTTC. Its protein product is CASSLTPGSSYEQYF.

The genes are TRBV7-3 and TRBJ2-1; 12 nucleotides align to TRBD2. This CDR3 has 18 residues. CDR1 and CDR2 from the germline V gene are SGHTA and FQGTGA. The trim removed 5 bases at V and 7 bases at J, leaving 15 bases unmatched. The CDR3 DNA sequence: TGTGCCAGCAGCCTCTACCCATCGGGACTAGCGGGCCCTAATGAGCAGTTCTTC. It yields the protein CASSLYPSGLAGPNEQFF.

V is TRBV28 and J is TRBJ1-5; D is ambiguous. The V end was cut by 2 bases, the J end by 3 bases, with 8 bases between. Germline values: CDR1 MDHEN, CDR2 SYDVKM. This CDR3 has 14 amino acids. This CDR3 reads CASSLNSPNQPQHF. The CDR3 nucleotides read TGTGCCAGCAGTTTAAACAGCCCCAATCAGCCCCAGCATTTT.

CDR3 coding DNA: TGTGCCAGCAGCCCCTTAGTGAGCGGCGGGAGCTCCTACAATGAGCAGTTCTTC. Its protein product is CASSPLVSGGSSYNEQFF. The chain carries TRBV9 and TRBJ2-1; TRBD2 matches at 7 bases. Germline-derived CDR1 and CDR2 are SGDLS and YYNGEE. The CDR3 runs 18 residues. V shed 4 bases and J 0 bases; nucleotides not matched to a gene: 13.

This sequence joins TRBV5-5 and TRBJ2-5; D remains ambiguous. Germline lookup yields CDR1 SGHKS and CDR2 YYEKEE (reference sequence). V dropped 0 bases and J dropped 3 bases, with 6 bases sitting between them. The CDR3 is 13 residues long. This CDR3 reads CASSLGQEETQYF. CDR3 nucleotide sequence: TGTGCCAGCAGCTTGGGGCAGGAAGAGACCCAGTACTTC.

The chain employs TRBV19 and TRBJ2-3, with D unclear. Trimming took 8 bases from V and 4 from J, leaving 13 bases between them. This CDR3 spans 13 amino acids. From germline, CDR1 is LNHDA and CDR2 SQIVND (reference sequence). CDR3 in amino acids: CASSLPPSDTQYF. In DNA form, the CDR3 reads TGTGCCAGTTCCCTACCCCCTTCAGATACGCAGTATTTT.

The gene calls are TRBV28 and TRBJ2-1; 9 bases align to TRBD2. Losses at the gene ends were 5 bases for V and 5 bases for J; bases not matched to a gene: 22. This CDR3 is 20 amino acids long. CDR1 MDHEN and CDR2 SYDVKM come from the germline V gene. The DNA of the CDR3 is TGTGCCAGCAGTCCAGCCCCCGGGACTAGCAAGCTATCGAGCAACAATGAGCAGTTCTTC. It encodes CASSPAPGTSKLSSNNEQFF.

As for this clone: Other DNA sequences from this sample encode an identical CDR3 as well. This chain joins TRBV5-1 and TRBJ1-2; D ambiguous. Trimming shortened V by 1 base and J by 4 bases, and 5 bases separated the two germline ends. CDR1 and CDR2 (germline): SGHRS, YFSETQ. The CDR3 is made up of 12 amino acids. CDR3 DNA sequence: TGCGCCAGCAGCTTGTCGTCCTATGGCTACACCTTC. Its protein is CASSLSSYGYTF.

The chain couples TRBV27 to TRBJ2-2; 10 bases align to TRBD1. CDR1 is MNHEY, CDR2 SMNVEV, per germline (reference sequence). J lost 1 base, V lost 6 bases, and 8 bases had no gene match. The CDR3 loop spans 17 amino acids. DNA for the CDR3: TGTGCCAGCAGCGCCGGGACAGGGGCCCTGAACACCGGGGAGCTGTTTTTT. Translation: CASSAGTGALNTGELFF.

V gene TRBV28 combines with J gene TRBJ2-7; 11 nucleotides align to TRBD2. This CDR3 comprises 15 residues. The germline V gene has CDR1 MDHEN and CDR2 SYDVKM. Losses at the gene ends were 4 bases for V and 5 bases for J; bases not matched to a gene: 7. CDR3 nucleotide sequence: TGTGCCAGCAGTTCAAGACTAGCGGGAAAGCACGAGCAGTACTTC. Translating gives CASSSRLAGKHEQYF.

The chain carries TRBV28 and TRBJ2-7, with D possibly matching TRBD2 (5 bases). V lost 3 bases and J lost 2, with 8 bases in between. This CDR3 has 13 amino acids. Per the germline V gene, CDR1 is MDHEN and CDR2 is SYDVKM. CDR3 sequence (DNA): TGTGCCAGCAGTTTGGACGGGGCCTACGAGCAGTACTTC. This translates into CASSLDGAYEQYF.

The rearrangement uses TRBV5-4 and TRBJ1-1; TRBD1 aligns across 7 bases. V gave up 0 bases and J gave up 0 bases; unmatched junction bases: 5. The CDR3 is made up of 16 amino acids. CDR1 and CDR2 from the germline V gene are SGHNT and YYREEE (reference sequence). Here the CDR3 reads CASSLGQGGLNTEAFF. The CDR3 nucleotides read TGTGCCAGCAGCTTGGGACAGGGAGGATTGAACACTGAAGCTTTCTTT.

The chain carries TRBV16 and TRBJ1-5; a possible D gene is TRBD1 (5 bases). Germline values: CDR1 KGHSY, CDR2 FQNENV. CDR3 length: 15 residues. Trimming took off 4 bases at V and 1 base at J, with 11 bases between the two ends. For the CDR3, the DNA is TGTGCCAGCAGCCCCTCGCGGGGGAGCAATCAGCCCCAGCATTTT. Translation gives CASSPSRGSNQPQHF.

This sequence joins TRBV15 and TRBJ2-7, with TRBD2 matching 9 bases. The CDR3 spans 13 residues. CDR1 is LNHNV, CDR2 YYDKDF, per germline (reference sequence). V lost 8 bases to trimming and J lost 3 bases; unmatched junction nucleotides: 5. The DNA for the CDR3 is TGTGCCACCCGTAGCGGGAGCCACTACGAGCAGTACTTC. Protein sequence: CATRSGSHYEQYF.

Worth noting for this clone: Other nucleotide sequences from this sample produce the same CDR3. The V and J genes are TRBV27 and TRBJ2-7, with a tentative D call TRBD1 (5 bases). V lost 2 bases and J lost 1, with 6 bases in between. Germline V gene data show CDR1 as MNHEY and CDR2 as SMNVEV (reference sequence). This CDR3 has 13 amino acids. The CDR3, as DNA: TGTGCCAGCAGTTTAGCAGGGTCCTACGAGCAGTACTTC. It yields the protein CASSLAGSYEQYF.

The chain is built from TRBV15 and TRBJ2-1; TRBD2 matches 8 bases. Germline assignment: CDR1 LNHNV and CDR2 YYDKDF (reference sequence). The J segment lost 8 bases and the V segment lost 3 bases, leaving 9 bases of the junction unmatched. The CDR3 sequence is 15 residues long. CDR3 nucleotides: TGTGCCACCAGCAGCCGAGGGACTAGATATTATGAGCAGTTCTTC. Translation: CATSSRGTRYYEQFF.

The V and J genes are TRBV29-1 and TRBJ1-2; no definite D call. Germline V gives CDR1 SQVTM, CDR2 ANQGSEA. This CDR3 has 12 amino acids. Trimming stripped 8 bases from V and 2 bases from J, with 12 bases between. CDR3 in amino acids: CSTRDGNYGYTF. In DNA form, the CDR3 reads TGCAGCACCCGAGACGGGAACTATGGCTACACCTTC.

V gene TRBV10-1 combines with J gene TRBJ2-3; 16 nucleotides match TRBD2. This CDR3 contains 16 residues. Germline-derived CDR1 and CDR2 are WNHNN and SYGVQD (reference sequence). The V gene end was trimmed by 6 bases and the J gene end by 5 bases; junction bases not matched to a gene: 5. Written as DNA, the CDR3 is TGCGCCAGCAGCGAGGGACTAGCGGGAGGGCAAGATACGCAGTATTTT. It yields the protein CASSEGLAGGQDTQYF.

CDR3 amino acids: CASVGQGGNQPQHF. For the CDR3, the DNA is TGTGCCAGCGTGGGACAGGGAGGAAATCAGCCCCAGCATTTT. This chain uses TRBV28 with TRBJ1-5; 9 nucleotides align to TRBD1. Looked up from germline, CDR1 is MDHEN and CDR2 is SYDVKM. After removal of 8 bases from V and 4 bases from J, the junction contained 6 bases not matched to a gene. The CDR3 loop spans 14 amino acids.

The chain is built from TRBV28 and TRBJ2-7, with 12 nucleotides matching TRBD2. Looked up from germline, CDR1 is MDHEN and CDR2 is SYDVKM. Trimming at V came to 5 bases and at J to 3 bases, leaving 5 bases not matched to a gene. The CDR3 has 15 amino acids. Here the CDR3 DNA reads TGTGCCAGCAGTAGGGGACTAGCGGGCAACTACGAGCAGTACTTC. Its protein product is CASSRGLAGNYEQYF. Combining the CDR3 with reference TRBV28 and TRBJ2-7 gives the whole variable domain DVKVTQSSRYLVKRTGEKVFLECVQDMDHENMFWYRQDPGLGLRLIYFSYDVKMKEKGDIPEGYSVSREKKERFSLILESASTNQTSMYLCASSRGLAGNYEQYFGPGTRLTVT.

This rearrangement joins TRBV7-9 to TRBJ2-1, with 9 bases identical to TRBD2. Germline trimming cut 2 bases from V and 0 bases from J; bases unmatched to any gene: 5. The CDR3 spans 17 residues. CDR1 SEHNR and CDR2 FQNEAQ come from the germline V gene (reference sequence). The CDR3, as DNA: TGTGCCAGCAGCTTATTTGGTAGCGGGAGCTCCTACAATGAGCAGTTCTTC. It codes for CASSLFGSGSSYNEQFF.

The genes are TRBV10-2 and TRBJ2-7; 7 positions agree with TRBD1. Losses at the gene ends were 3 bases for V and 1 base for J; bases not matched to a gene: 12. Looked up from germline, CDR1 is WSHSY and CDR2 is SAAADI. CDR3 length: 17 amino acids. CDR3 sequence reads: CASSDPTRPRGSYEQYF. As DNA, the CDR3 is TGCGCCAGCAGTGACCCTACGCGGCCCAGGGGGTCCTACGAGCAGTACTTC.

This clone was observed a handful of times. V and J are TRBV19 and TRBJ1-1; maybe TRBD1 (5 bases). V lost 5 bases and J lost 5, with 12 bases in between. The CDR3 loop spans 13 amino acids. Per germline, CDR1 LNHDA and CDR2 SQIVND (reference sequence). This chain's CDR3 is CASSQGWWTEAFF. Here the CDR3 DNA reads TGTGCCAGTAGTCAGGGTTGGTGGACTGAAGCTTTCTTT.

This chain links TRBV10-2 with TRBJ2-7; D perhaps matches TRBD2 (5 bases). The CDR3 has 11 amino acids. In germline, CDR1 is WSHSY, CDR2 SAAADI. Between the trimmed V and J ends, which lost 7 bases and 3 bases, there was a span of 7 bases. The CDR3 sequence: CASTSGYEQYF. The CDR3 bases are TGCGCCAGCACCAGCGGCTACGAGCAGTACTTC.

J is TRBJ2-7 and V is TRBV14, with 9 bases fitting TRBD2. The CDR3 covers 15 residues. Trimming cost V 4 bases and J 2 bases; bases outside gene matches: 6. In germline, CDR1 is SGHDN, CDR2 FVKESK. The CDR3 sequence: CASSRGTSRPYEQYF. The CDR3 region has the DNA TGTGCCAGCAGCCGCGGGACTAGCAGACCCTACGAGCAGTACTTC.

The DNA of the CDR3 is TGTGCCAGTAGTTCTAACCCGGGACTAGCGGGGGGGTACAATGAGCAGTTCTTC. Translated: CASSSNPGLAGGYNEQFF. The chain has TRBV19 and TRBJ2-1; 16 bases line up with TRBD2. V gave up 5 bases and J gave up 4 bases; unmatched junction bases: 8. Germline V gene sequence: CDR1 LNHDA, CDR2 SQIVND (reference sequence). The CDR3 contains 18 residues.